These T cell receptor beta chains were read from a single sample in a study of T cells in tuberculosis. TCRdb's copy holds only in-frame clones and misses some; the assay was immunoSEQ multiplex PCR. The sample records approximately 31,000 clones, roughly 82% being singletons. The input for sequencing was PBMCs, taken at tuberculosis diagnosis. Source of these receptors: an adult with tuberculosis. CDR3s include the opening cysteine and the closing phenylalanine or tryptophan. D genes are given only for firm matches. Size tells how often a clone was seen (once, few, many) or the class of an expanded clone, and some rows leave it out.

j_call v_call d_call clone_size cdr3_nt cdr3_aa
TRBJ1-1 TRBV7-2 TRBD1 . TGTGCCAGCAGCTCGACAGGGGGCTTTGTTACTGAAGCTTTCTTT CASSSTGGFVTEAFF
TRBJ2-1 TRBV4-1 TRBD2 . TGCGCCAGCAGCCCCCTAGCGGGAGGGCCGGGGTACAATGAGCAGTTCTTC CASSPLAGGPGYNEQFF
TRBJ2-7 TRBV14 TRBD2 . TGTGCCAGCAGCCAAGGCCGCAGCCTGGGGGGGGAGCAGTACTTC CASSQGRSLGGEQYF
TRBJ2-1 TRBV5-1 TRBD2 . TGCGCCAGCTCCGTGCGCCGAGCGGGATTAGAAAATGAGCAGTTCTTC CASSVRRAGLENEQFF
TRBJ2-7 TRBV2 . . TGTGCCAGCAGGGGGACCCTTCTGGGAATAGCGGCTTCCTACGAGCAGTACTTC CASRGTLLGIAASYEQYF
TRBJ2-7 TRBV5-6 TRBD2 . TGTGCCAGCGGGACTAGCGGGCTTTCCTACGAGCAGTACTTC CASGTSGLSYEQYF
TRBJ2-1 TRBV5-1 . . TGCGCCAGCAGCTTGGGAGACAGAGACAATGAGCAGTTCTTC CASSLGDRDNEQFF
TRBJ1-3 TRBV5-1 . . TGCGCCAGCAGCTCATCTACGACAGGTGGAAACACCATATATTTT CASSSSTTGGNTIYF
TRBJ2-5 TRBV18 . . TGTGCCAGCTCCCCCAGGATGAGGGAACAAGAGACCCAGTACTTC CASSPRMREQETQYF
TRBJ2-7 TRBV11-3 TRBD1 . TGTGCCAGCAGCCGCCTACCGCACAGGGGTAGATCGTACGAGCAGTACTTC CASSRLPHRGRSYEQYF
TRBJ1-4 TRBV21-1 . . TGTGCCAGCAGCCCTGGACAGAGGGGCAATGAAAAACTGTTTTTT CASSPGQRGNEKLFF
TRBJ1-1 TRBV9 TRBD1 . TGTGCCAGCAGCTTCAGGGGGCACACTGAAGCTTTCTTT CASSFRGHTEAFF
TRBJ1-1 TRBV19 TRBD1 . TGTGCCAGTAGTACCCACAGGGGCCCGGGCACTGAAGCTTTCTTT CASSTHRGPGTEAFF
TRBJ2-5 TRBV21-1 . . TGTGCCAGCAGCCCTCAGGGGGGACAAGAGACCCAGTACTTC CASSPQGGQETQYF
TRBJ1-1 TRBV25-1 . . TGTGCCAGCAGTGACTCCCGACTGGTGAACACTGAAGCTTTCTTT CASSDSRLVNTEAFF
TRBJ1-1 TRBV10-3 TRBD1 . TGTGCCATCAGTGAGTGGGGACAGGGAAGGGACACTGAAGCTTTCTTT CAISEWGQGRDTEAFF
TRBJ1-6 TRBV28 . . TGTGCCAGCAGTTACCCGGGGGGGATCAATTCACCCCTCCACTTT CASSYPGGINSPLHF
TRBJ2-3 TRBV2 . . TGTGCCAGCGCAATACTTGACACAGATACGCAGTATTTT CASAILDTDTQYF
TRBJ1-2 TRBV6-1 . once TGTGCCAGCAGCCGAGGGCCAGTTAACTATGGCTACACCTTC CASSRGPVNYGYTF
TRBJ1-1 TRBV6-5 . once TGTGCCAGCAGTCCCCACGGACAGCGGAACACTGAAGCTTTCTTT CASSPHGQRNTEAFF
TRBJ2-5 TRBV5-1 TRBD2 . TGCGCCAGCAGCCCTAGCGGGGGGGCCGGGGGAGAGACCCAGTACTTC CASSPSGGAGGETQYF
TRBJ2-5 TRBV29-1 . . TGCAGCGTTGAGTCTATCCTAGAGGGCCAAGAGACCCAGTACTTC CSVESILEGQETQYF
TRBJ1-1 TRBV2 . . TGTGCCAGCAGCCCCCCGGCGGGCCCTGAAGCTTTCTTT CASSPPAGPEAFF
TRBJ1-1 TRBV6-5 . . TGTGCCAGCAGTTGGGGGAAAGAAGGGGGTGAAGCTTTCTTT CASSWGKEGGEAFF
TRBJ2-1 TRBV27 . . TGTGCCAGCAATAGCTGGTCCGTGGAGTCGAATGAGCAGTTCTTC CASNSWSVESNEQFF
TRBJ2-3 TRBV6-6 . . TGTGCCAGCAGTTCCCCCGGCACAGATACGCAGTATTTT CASSSPGTDTQYF
TRBJ2-5 TRBV19 . . TGTGCCAGTAGTATAGATGACGGCGGGGAAGAGACCCAGTACTTC CASSIDDGGEETQYF
TRBJ2-5 TRBV7-8 . . TGTGCCAGCAGCATACGAGAGCGGGACCAAGAGACCCAGTACTTC CASSIRERDQETQYF
TRBJ1-5 TRBV19 TRBD1 . TGTGCCAGTACCCCGGACAGGGACATTAGGGGACAGCCCCAGCATTTT CASTPDRDIRGQPQHF
TRBJ1-1 TRBV5-4 TRBD1 . TGTGCCAGCAGCCAACAGGGGGTGGCCACTGAAGCTTTCTTT CASSQQGVATEAFF
TRBJ1-5 TRBV6-6 . . TGTGCCAGCGGGCCCCCGGGCGGGCCCAATCAGCCCCAGCATTTT CASGPPGGPNQPQHF
TRBJ1-1 TRBV27 TRBD1 . TGTGCCAGCAGTTCCTCTCTACAGGGGCACACTGAAGCTTTCTTT CASSSSLQGHTEAFF
TRBJ2-7 TRBV6-5 . . TGTGCCAGCTCCGCCGGAGGAGGGATTACCTACGAGCAGTACTTC CASSAGGGITYEQYF
TRBJ2-3 TRBV5-1 . . TGCGCCAGTTATCTATACGGGGAGAGGGGCACAGATACGCAGTATTTT CASYLYGERGTDTQYF
TRBJ1-2 TRBV2 . . TGTGCCAGCAGTGAGGGGGGGCCGAACTATGGCTACACCTTC CASSEGGPNYGYTF
TRBJ1-2 TRBV5-6 TRBD1 . TGTGCCAGCAGCCCTGGGACAGGGGGTTTCTATGGCTACACCTTC CASSPGTGGFYGYTF
TRBJ2-1 TRBV6-5 . . TGTGCCAGCAGGGACAGCCTAGAGCAGTTCTTC CASRDSLEQFF
TRBJ2-5 TRBV6-5 . once TGTGCCAGCGGAGGGCGAGAGACCCAGTACTTC CASGGRETQYF
TRBJ2-5 TRBV7-8 TRBD2 once TGTGCCAGCAGCCCTCGTAGCGGGAGGGGAGAGACCCAGTACTTC CASSPRSGRGETQYF
TRBJ1-3 TRBV4-1 TRBD1 . TGCGCCAGCAGCCATCCTCGACAGGGGGTCACTGGAAACACCATATATTTT CASSHPRQGVTGNTIYF
TRBJ2-4 TRBV5-1 TRBD1 . TGCGCCAGCAGCCACTTTCAGGGGGCCGGGGACAAAAACATTCAGTACTTC CASSHFQGAGDKNIQYF
TRBJ2-7 TRBV6-5 TRBD2 once TGTGCCAGCAGTTACTCGGGACTACTAACCTACGAGCAGTACTTC CASSYSGLLTYEQYF
TRBJ1-1 TRBV7-8 TRBD1 . TGTGCCAGCAGCGCACAGGGGAAAAGAACTGAAGCTTTCTTT CASSAQGKRTEAFF
TRBJ1-2 TRBV9 . . TGTGCCAGCAGCCACCCGGGTGGGGACACCGCTAACTATGGCTACACCTTC CASSHPGGDTANYGYTF
TRBJ1-6 TRBV7-2 . . TGTGCCAGCAGCCCTAGACAGACAGATTCACCCCTCCACTTT CASSPRQTDSPLHF
TRBJ1-3 TRBV5-1 TRBD1 . TGCGCCAGCAGCTTGGGGGGACAGGGGAGAGGAAACACCATATATTTT CASSLGGQGRGNTIYF
TRBJ1-5 TRBV19 . . TGTGCCAGTAGTATAGCCCCTATACAGGGTTATAGCAATCAGCCCCAGCATTTT CASSIAPIQGYSNQPQHF
TRBJ2-2 TRBV6-5 TRBD2 . TGTGCCAGCAAGCGGGAGGGCCGGACCGGGGAGCTGTTTTTT CASKREGRTGELFF
TRBJ2-5 TRBV30 . . TGTGCCTGGAGTGTTCGGGGGGCAGGGCCCACTGGGGAGACCCAGTACTTC CAWSVRGAGPTGETQYF
TRBJ1-1 TRBV9 . . TGTGCCAGCAGCGTAGGGGCAGCCGATGAAGCTTTCTTT CASSVGAADEAFF
TRBJ2-7 TRBV10-2 TRBD2 . TGCGCCAGCAGGGGACTAGCGGGCAACTCCTACGAGCAGTACTTC CASRGLAGNSYEQYF
TRBJ1-2 TRBV20-1 . . TGCAGTGCTAGACAGGGCTATGGCTACACCTTC CSARQGYGYTF
TRBJ1-4 TRBV15 . . TGTGCCACCAGCACCCGTGGCAGGGAACGTGAAAAACTGTTTTTT CATSTRGREREKLFF
TRBJ1-5 TRBV5-8 . . TGTGCCAGCAGCTTGGGAGCAGGGTTGGGACAGCCCCAGCATTTT CASSLGAGLGQPQHF